Below, 25 T cell receptor beta chains from the same sample are listed, as sequenced in a study of blood T cell repertoires in COVID-19. Repertoires were generated with immunoSEQ multiplex PCR, while TCRdb's copy carries only in-frame clones and drops some. The table records approximately 51,000 clones, about nine tenths of them present only once. The source material was peripheral blood. The receptors here all came from a man aged 45-60 years with active COVID-19.

This clone came up a few times. The chain links TRBV29-1 to TRBJ2-7; D gene ambiguous. The ends were cut back, 6 bases at V and 4 bases at J, with 10 bases in the middle. Germline V gene lookup returns CDR1 SQVTM and CDR2 ANQGSEA. There are 11 residues in the CDR3. The chain's CDR3 is CSVVQIYEQYF. The CDR3 coding sequence is TGCAGCGTAGTACAGATTTACGAGCAGTACTTC.

V gene TRBV11-3 combines with J gene TRBJ1-1, with D hard to call. Trimming left V 5 bases short and J 4 bases short, with 14 bases between. This CDR3 contains 14 residues. Germline V gene lookup returns CDR1 SGHNT and CDR2 YENEEA. CDR3 sequence: CASSPLNKATEAFF. CDR3 bases: TGTGCCAGCAGCCCCCTAAATAAAGCCACTGAAGCTTTCTTT.

The V gene is TRBV5-1, the J gene TRBJ2-3; 14 nucleotides match TRBD2. The CDR3 has 17 residues. The trim removed 4 bases at V and 4 bases at J, leaving 8 bases unmatched. CDR1 SGHRS and CDR2 YFSETQ come from the germline V gene. CDR3 in amino acids: CASSPLTSGGAADTQYF. For the CDR3, the DNA is TGCGCCAGCAGCCCATTGACTAGCGGGGGGGCCGCAGATACGCAGTATTTT.

The rearrangement links TRBV11-2 to TRBJ2-1; tentative D call: TRBD2 (5 bases). Trimming took off 5 bases at V and 2 bases at J, with 16 bases between the two ends. CDR1 is SGHAT and CDR2 is FQNNGV in the germline V gene. This CDR3 is 16 amino acids long. The CDR3: CASSRGVSGTYNEQFF. The CDR3 DNA follows: TGTGCCAGCAGCCGTGGGGTGAGCGGCACCTACAATGAGCAGTTCTTC.

The V gene is TRBV27, the J gene TRBJ2-1; TRBD2 is a possible D gene (5 bases). The CDR3 runs to 13 residues. CDR1 is MNHEY and CDR2 is SMNVEV in the germline V gene (reference sequence). The V and J ends lost 5 bases and 6 bases respectively, with 11 bases between them. CDR3 bases: TGTGCCAGCAGTGCCCGGACTCTCAATGAGCAGTTCTTC. It is translated as CASSARTLNEQFF.

The V and J genes are TRBV18 and TRBJ2-3, with D possibly matching TRBD2 (5 bases). CDR3 size: 15 residues. Trimming took off 3 bases at V and 6 bases at J, with 16 bases between the two ends. Germline assignment: CDR1 KGHSH and CDR2 LQKENI. The CDR3 coding sequence is TGTGCCAGCTCACCGGAGGTTGGGCGTATCGATACGCAGTATTTT. Protein: CASSPEVGRIDTQYF.

V usage is TRBV29-1 and J usage is TRBJ2-7; a weak D match, TRBD1 (5 bases). CDR1 SQVTM and CDR2 ANQGSEA come from the germline V gene. Trimming took off 4 bases at V and 2 bases at J, with 9 bases between the two ends. CDR3 size: 12 residues. The CDR3 region has the DNA TGCAGCGTTGCTGAGACAGCCTACGAGCAGTACTTC. As protein: CSVAETAYEQYF.

Only a few counts were recorded for this clone. The J gene is TRBJ1-1, the V gene TRBV3-1 (or the pseudogene TRBV3-2); no firm D call. The germline V gene has CDR1 LGHDT and CDR2 YNNKEL (reference sequence). CDR3 length equals 14 residues. Trimming left V 2 bases short and J 3 bases short, with 10 bases between. The DNA for the CDR3 is TGTGCCAGCAGCCAAAATCACATGGACACTGAAGCTTTCTTT. Protein sequence: CASSQNHMDTEAFF.

The chain carries TRBV3-1 (or the pseudogene TRBV3-2) and TRBJ2-1; D is undetermined. There are 13 residues in the CDR3. Germline V lookup: CDR1 LGHDT, CDR2 YNNKEL (reference sequence). V was clipped by 1 base and J by 7 bases, with 8 bases between them. The chain's CDR3 is CASSQGGWNEQFF. CDR3 DNA sequence: TGTGCCAGCAGCCAAGGAGGTTGGAATGAGCAGTTCTTC.

The chain is built from TRBV7-9 and TRBJ2-1, with D hard to call. The ends were cut back, 5 bases at V and 7 bases at J, with 9 bases in the middle. The germline gives CDR1 SEHNR, CDR2 FQNEAQ (reference sequence). This CDR3 has 12 amino acids. The CDR3 reads CASSRLRNEQFF. The CDR3, as DNA: TGTGCCAGCAGCCGACTGAGAAATGAGCAGTTCTTC. The full variable domain, rest sourced from reference TRBV7-9 and TRBJ2-1, is DTGVSQNPRHKITKRGQNVTFRCDPISEHNRLYWYRQTLGQGPEFLTYFQNEAQLEKSRLLSDRFSAERPKGSFSTLEIQRTEQGDSAMYLCASSRLRNEQFFGPGTRLTVL.

The genes are TRBV23-1 and TRBJ2-7, with a weak D call TRBD2 (5 bases). TRBV23-1 is marked as an open reading frame, function uncertain. This CDR3 has 18 amino acids. Trimming cost V 2 bases and J 3 bases, with 23 bases left between them. The CDR3 nucleotides read TGCGCCAGCAGTCAACGAGCGGACGGAAGGGAGTTCGACTACGAGCAGTACTTC. It yields the protein CASSQRADGREFDYEQYF.

The chain is built from TRBV11-3 and TRBJ1-2; D is undetermined. The V end was cut by 5 bases, the J end by 10 bases, with 17 bases between. This CDR3 contains 13 residues. Germline CDR1 SGHNT, CDR2 YENEEA. The CDR3 DNA sequence: TGTGCCAGCAGCCACCTACGAAGGGAGCTCTACACCTTC. Translated, it gives CASSHLRRELYTF. Complete variable domain (other parts from reference TRBV11-3 and TRBJ1-2): EAGVVQSPRYKIIEKKQPVAFWCNPISGHNTLYWYLQNLGQGPELLIRYENEEAVDDSQLPKDRFSAERLKGVDSTLKIQPAELGDSAVYLCASSHLRRELYTFGSGTRLTVV.

This clone showed up just once. V and J are TRBV5-6 and TRBJ1-2; 8 nucleotides match TRBD1. The CDR3 consists of 15 residues. From germline, CDR1 is SGHDT and CDR2 YYEEEE. With V trimmed by 0 bases and J by 8 bases, 9 bases remained unmatched. CDR3 bases: TGTGCCAGCAGCTTGGTCGGGACAGGAGCTTTGGGCTACACCTTC. Amino acid sequence: CASSLVGTGALGYTF. The whole variable domain, filled in from reference TRBV5-6 and TRBJ1-2, reads DAGVTQSPTHLIKTRGQQVTLRCSPKSGHDTVSWYQQALGQGPQFIFQYYEEEERQRGNFPDRFSGHQFPNYSSELNVNALLLGDSALYLCASSLVGTGALGYTFGSGTRLTVV.

This chain uses TRBV6-5 with TRBJ2-7; 7 nucleotides line up with TRBD2. The CDR3 length is 16 residues. J gave up 2 bases and V 4 bases, and 11 bases lay outside the gene matches. Germline V CDR1 and CDR2: MNHEY, SVGAGI. The CDR3 coding sequence is TGTGCCAGCAGTTCCCCCCTCCTAGCGGCGCCCTACGAGCAGTACTTC. Translation: CASSSPLLAAPYEQYF.

This clone has a handful of counts. V gene TRBV5-1 combines with J gene TRBJ2-3; D perhaps matches TRBD1 (6 bases). V lost 4 bases, J lost 4 bases, and 16 bases lay in between. Per the germline V gene, CDR1 is SGHRS and CDR2 is YFSETQ. This CDR3 is built from 15 residues. As DNA, the CDR3 is TGCGCCAGCAGCCCGGCCGGACAGTTTGCAGATACGCAGTATTTT. Amino acid sequence: CASSPAGQFADTQYF. Using reference TRBV5-1 and TRBJ2-3 for the parts outside the CDR3, the full variable domain is KAGVTQTPRYLIKTRGQQVTLSCSPISGHRSVSWYQQTPGQGLQFLFEYFSETQRNKGNFPGRFSGRQFSNSRSEMNVSTLELGDSALYLCASSPAGQFADTQYFGPGTRLTVL.

This clone was seen just once. The V call is TRBV3-1 (or the pseudogene TRBV3-2), the J call TRBJ2-2, with 8 bases aligning to TRBD1. From germline, CDR1 is LGHDT and CDR2 YNNKEL (reference sequence). J was trimmed by 5 bases and V by 6 bases; bases with no gene match: 11. The CDR3 sequence is 16 residues long. CDR3 sequence (DNA): TGTGCCAGCAGGCAGTCCGGCACAGGGGGGACCGGGGAGCTGTTTTTT. It specifies CASRQSGTGGTGELFF.

The chain couples TRBV2 to TRBJ2-7, with 7 bases fitting TRBD1. Unmatched junction bases numbered 9, after V lost 7 bases and J lost 6 bases. Germline V gene data show CDR1 as SNHLY and CDR2 as FYNNEI. The CDR3 is made up of 13 amino acids. CDR3: CASMVTGTTEQYF. CDR3 DNA: TGTGCCAGCATGGTGACAGGGACGACCGAGCAGTACTTC.

The chain joins TRBV11-2 to TRBJ2-1; 13 bases fit TRBD2. Germline V lookup: CDR1 SGHAT, CDR2 FQNNGV. V trimming: 4 bases; J trimming: 9 bases; junction bases outside the gene matches: 6. CDR3 size: 15 residues. Here the CDR3 reads CASSSPGLAGSEQFF. The CDR3 DNA reads as TGTGCCAGCAGCTCACCGGGACTAGCGGGGTCTGAGCAGTTCTTC.

The genes are TRBV7-6 and TRBJ2-3; 10 positions agree with TRBD2. The V gene end was trimmed by 5 bases and the J gene end by 5 bases; junction bases not matched to a gene: 4. The CDR3 covers 14 residues. Germline V CDR1 and CDR2: SGHVS, FNYEAQ. CDR3 nucleotides: TGTGCCAGCAGCCCGGGACTAGCGTTAGATACGCAGTATTTT. Translating gives CASSPGLALDTQYF.

The rearrangement joins TRBV10-1 to TRBJ2-7; D perhaps matches TRBD2 (7 bases). The germline V gene encodes CDR1 WNHNN and CDR2 SYGVQD (reference sequence). V was pared by 4 bases and J by 6 bases, with 16 bases between. The CDR3 is made up of 14 amino acids. CDR3 nucleotides: TGCGCCAGCAGTGGATCAGGGGAGGGCCTCGAGCAGTACTTC. As protein: CASSGSGEGLEQYF.

This chain uses TRBV23-1 with TRBJ2-1; tentatively, D is TRBD2 (5 bases). TRBV23-1 is classed as an ORF, of uncertain function. V lost 9 bases and J 6 bases, leaving 12 bases between the germline ends. This CDR3 region has 12 residues. This CDR3 reads CARALAGNEQFF. CDR3 nucleotides: TGCGCCAGGGCCCTTGCGGGCAATGAGCAGTTCTTC.

V usage is TRBV12-3 or TRBV12-4 and J usage is TRBJ2-3; the D gene is possibly TRBD2 (5 bases). V lost 6 bases and J 4 bases, leaving 11 bases between the germline ends. The CDR3 is 13 amino acids. CDR3 sequence reads: CASSSSGSDTQYF. CDR3 nucleotide sequence: TGTGCCAGCAGCTCCTCGGGGTCAGATACGCAGTATTTT.

The chain employs TRBV9 and TRBJ2-2; D uncertain. V lost 4 bases, J lost 5 bases, and 15 bases lay in between. Germline V CDR1 and CDR2: SGDLS, YYNGEE. The CDR3 loop spans 15 amino acids. The CDR3 reads CASSPRQAGTGELFF. In nucleotides, the CDR3 is TGTGCCAGCAGCCCCCGTCAGGCTGGAACCGGGGAGCTGTTTTTT.

The chain links TRBV12-3 or TRBV12-4 to TRBJ2-3, with D possibly matching TRBD2 (5 bases). Trimming removed 5 bases at V and 7 bases at J, with 13 bases between. The CDR3 loop spans 13 amino acids. The CDR3: CASSPSGLHTQYF. In DNA, the CDR3 is TGTGCCAGCAGTCCCAGCGGCTTACATACGCAGTATTTT.

In its sample, this clone was seen once. The chain combines TRBV5-1 with TRBJ2-3, with 10 positions matching TRBD2. Germline CDR1 and CDR2: SGHRS and YFSETQ. This CDR3 comprises 14 residues. V gave up 7 bases and J gave up 2 bases; unmatched junction bases: 4. The CDR3 sequence is CASQAGGPTDTQYF. CDR3 nucleotide sequence: TGCGCCAGCCAAGCGGGAGGGCCCACAGATACGCAGTATTTT.